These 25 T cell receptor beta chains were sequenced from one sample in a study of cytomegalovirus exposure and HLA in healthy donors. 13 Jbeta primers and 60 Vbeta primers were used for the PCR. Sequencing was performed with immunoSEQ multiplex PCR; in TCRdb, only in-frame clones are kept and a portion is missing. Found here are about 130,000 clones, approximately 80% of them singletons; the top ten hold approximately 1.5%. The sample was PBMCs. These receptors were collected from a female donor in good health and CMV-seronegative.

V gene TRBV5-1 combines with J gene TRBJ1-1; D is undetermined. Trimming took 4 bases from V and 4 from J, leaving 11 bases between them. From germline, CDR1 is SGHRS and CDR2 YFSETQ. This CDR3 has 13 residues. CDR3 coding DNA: TGCGCCAGCAGCGACGGGATCACCACTGAAGCTTTCTTT. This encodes CASSDGITTEAFF.

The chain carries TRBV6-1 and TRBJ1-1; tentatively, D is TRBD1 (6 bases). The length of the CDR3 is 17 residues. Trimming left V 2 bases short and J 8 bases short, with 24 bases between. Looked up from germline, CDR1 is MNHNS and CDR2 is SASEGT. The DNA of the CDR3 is TGTGCCAGCAGTGAAAGGGGGGGCATGGGGGATCGACCCGAAGCTTTCTTT. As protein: CASSERGGMGDRPEAFF.

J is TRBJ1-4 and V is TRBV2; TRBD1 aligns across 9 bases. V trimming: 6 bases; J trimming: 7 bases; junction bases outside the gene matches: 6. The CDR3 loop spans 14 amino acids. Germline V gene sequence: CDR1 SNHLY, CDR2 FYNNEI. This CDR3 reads CASRRQGDSEKLFF. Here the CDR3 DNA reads TGTGCCAGCAGACGACAGGGGGACTCTGAAAAACTGTTTTTT.

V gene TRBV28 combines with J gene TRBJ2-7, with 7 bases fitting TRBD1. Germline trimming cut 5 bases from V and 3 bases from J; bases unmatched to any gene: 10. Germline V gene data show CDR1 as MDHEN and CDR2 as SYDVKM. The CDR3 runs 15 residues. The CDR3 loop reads CASSGAGTASYEQYF. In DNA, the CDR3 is TGTGCCAGCAGTGGGGCCGGGACAGCTAGCTACGAGCAGTACTTC.

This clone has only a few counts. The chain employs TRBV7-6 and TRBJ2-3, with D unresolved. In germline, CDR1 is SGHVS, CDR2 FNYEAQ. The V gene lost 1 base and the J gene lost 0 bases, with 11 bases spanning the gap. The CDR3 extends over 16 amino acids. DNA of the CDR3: TGTGCCAGCAGCTTAGGGCATGCCTCTAGCACAGATACGCAGTATTTT. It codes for CASSLGHASSTDTQYF.

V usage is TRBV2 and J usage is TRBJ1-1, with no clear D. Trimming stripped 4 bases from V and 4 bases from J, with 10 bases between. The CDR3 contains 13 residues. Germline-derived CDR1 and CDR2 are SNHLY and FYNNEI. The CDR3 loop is CASSGGHGTEAFF. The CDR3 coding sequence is TGTGCCAGCAGTGGTGGTCACGGCACTGAAGCTTTCTTT.

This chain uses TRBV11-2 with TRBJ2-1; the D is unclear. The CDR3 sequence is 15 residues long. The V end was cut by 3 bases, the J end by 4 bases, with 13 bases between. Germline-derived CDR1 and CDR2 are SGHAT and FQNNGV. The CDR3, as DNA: TGTGCCAGCAGCTTCCCCCTCCGAGGATACAATGAGCAGTTCTTC. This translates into CASSFPLRGYNEQFF.

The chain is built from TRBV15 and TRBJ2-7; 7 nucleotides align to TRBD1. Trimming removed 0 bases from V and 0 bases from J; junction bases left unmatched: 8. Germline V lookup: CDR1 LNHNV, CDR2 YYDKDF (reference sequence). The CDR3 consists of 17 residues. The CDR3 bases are TGTGCCACCAGCAGAGATAACTTCAGGGGGTTCTCCTACGAGCAGTACTTC. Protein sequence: CATSRDNFRGFSYEQYF.

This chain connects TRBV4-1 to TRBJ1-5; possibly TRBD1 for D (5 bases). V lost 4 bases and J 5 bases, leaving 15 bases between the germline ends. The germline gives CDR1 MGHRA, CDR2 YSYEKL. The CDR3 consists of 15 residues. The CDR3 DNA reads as TGCGCCAGCAGCCTCTATTCGGGGGGGTATCAGCCCCAGCATTTT. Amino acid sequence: CASSLYSGGYQPQHF.

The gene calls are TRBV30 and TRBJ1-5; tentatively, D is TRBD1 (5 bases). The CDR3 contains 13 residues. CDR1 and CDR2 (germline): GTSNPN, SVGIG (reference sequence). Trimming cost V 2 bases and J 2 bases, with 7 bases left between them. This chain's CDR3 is CAWSLQGNQPQHF. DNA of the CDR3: TGTGCCTGGAGTTTACAGGGCAATCAGCCCCAGCATTTT.

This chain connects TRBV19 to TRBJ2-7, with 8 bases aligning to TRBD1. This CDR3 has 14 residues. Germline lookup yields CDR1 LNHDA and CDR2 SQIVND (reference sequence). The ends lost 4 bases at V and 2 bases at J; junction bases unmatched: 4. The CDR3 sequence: CASSTGTGTYEQYF. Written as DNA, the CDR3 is TGTGCCAGTAGTACGGGGACAGGAACCTACGAGCAGTACTTC.

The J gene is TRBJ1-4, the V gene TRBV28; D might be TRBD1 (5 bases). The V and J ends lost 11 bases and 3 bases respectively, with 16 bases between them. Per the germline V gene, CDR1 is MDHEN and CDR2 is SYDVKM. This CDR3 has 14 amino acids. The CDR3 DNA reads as TGTGCCGTCCTGTCGGGGGGAGCTAATGAAAAACTGTTTTTT. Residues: CAVLSGGANEKLFF.

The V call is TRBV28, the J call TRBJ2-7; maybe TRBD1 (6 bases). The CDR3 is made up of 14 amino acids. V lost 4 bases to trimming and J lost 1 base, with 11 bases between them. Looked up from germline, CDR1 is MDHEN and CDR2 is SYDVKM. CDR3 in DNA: TGTGCCAGCAGTTCCTTACAGGGATCCTACGAGCAGTACTTC. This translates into CASSSLQGSYEQYF. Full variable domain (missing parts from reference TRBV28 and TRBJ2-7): DVKVTQSSRYLVKRTGEKVFLECVQDMDHENMFWYRQDPGLGLRLIYFSYDVKMKEKGDIPEGYSVSREKKERFSLILESASTNQTSMYLCASSSLQGSYEQYFGPGTRLTVT.

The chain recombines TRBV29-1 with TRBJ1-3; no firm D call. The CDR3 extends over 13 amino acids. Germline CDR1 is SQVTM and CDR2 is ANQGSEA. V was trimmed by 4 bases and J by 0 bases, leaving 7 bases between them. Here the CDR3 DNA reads TGCAGCGTTGGCGATAGCTCTGGAAACACCATATATTTT. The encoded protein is CSVGDSSGNTIYF. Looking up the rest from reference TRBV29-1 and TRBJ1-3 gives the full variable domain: SAVISQKPSRDICQRGTSLTIQCQVDSQVTMMFWYRQQPGQSLTLIATANQGSEATYESGFVIDKFPISRPNLTFSTLTVSNMSPEDSSIYLCSVGDSSGNTIYFGEGSWLTVV.

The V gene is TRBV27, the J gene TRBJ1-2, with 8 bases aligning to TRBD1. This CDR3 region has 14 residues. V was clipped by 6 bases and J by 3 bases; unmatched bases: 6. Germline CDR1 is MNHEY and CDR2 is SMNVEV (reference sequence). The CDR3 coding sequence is TGTGCCAGCAGGCGACAGGGGATGGACTATGGCTACACCTTC. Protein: CASRRQGMDYGYTF.

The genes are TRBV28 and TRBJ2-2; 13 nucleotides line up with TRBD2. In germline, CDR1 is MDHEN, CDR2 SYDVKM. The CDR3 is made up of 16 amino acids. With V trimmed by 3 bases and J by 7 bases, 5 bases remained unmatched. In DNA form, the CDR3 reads TGTGCCAGCAGTTTGGGAACTAGCGGGAGGGTCGGGGAGCTGTTTTTT. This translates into CASSLGTSGRVGELFF. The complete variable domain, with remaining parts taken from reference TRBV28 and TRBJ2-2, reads DVKVTQSSRYLVKRTGEKVFLECVQDMDHENMFWYRQDPGLGLRLIYFSYDVKMKEKGDIPEGYSVSREKKERFSLILESASTNQTSMYLCASSLGTSGRVGELFFGEGSRLTVL.

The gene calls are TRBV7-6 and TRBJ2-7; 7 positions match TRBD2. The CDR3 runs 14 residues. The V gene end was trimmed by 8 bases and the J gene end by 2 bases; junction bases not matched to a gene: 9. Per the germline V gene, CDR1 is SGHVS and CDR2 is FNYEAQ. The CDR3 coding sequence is TGTGCCAGCGGGAGGGATGGAGGGACCTACGAGCAGTACTTC. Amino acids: CASGRDGGTYEQYF.

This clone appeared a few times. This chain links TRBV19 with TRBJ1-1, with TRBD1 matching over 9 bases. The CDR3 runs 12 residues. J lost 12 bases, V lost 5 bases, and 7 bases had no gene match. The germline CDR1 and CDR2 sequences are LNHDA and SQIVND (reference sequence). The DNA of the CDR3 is TGTGCCAGTAGTCCTCAACAGGGGGCTTCTTTCTTT. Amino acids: CASSPQQGASFF.

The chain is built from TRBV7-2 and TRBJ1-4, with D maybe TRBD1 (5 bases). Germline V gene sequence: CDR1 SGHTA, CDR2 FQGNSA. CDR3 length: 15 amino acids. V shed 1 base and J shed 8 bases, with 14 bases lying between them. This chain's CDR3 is CASSLEAGKGEKLFF. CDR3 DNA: TGTGCCAGCAGCTTAGAAGCAGGGAAGGGCGAAAAACTGTTTTTT.

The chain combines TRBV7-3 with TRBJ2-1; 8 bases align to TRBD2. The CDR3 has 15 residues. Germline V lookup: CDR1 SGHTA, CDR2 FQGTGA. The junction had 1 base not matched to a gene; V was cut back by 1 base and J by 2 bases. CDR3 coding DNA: TGTGCCAGCAGCTTAATAGCGGGAACCTACAATGAGCAGTTCTTC. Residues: CASSLIAGTYNEQFF. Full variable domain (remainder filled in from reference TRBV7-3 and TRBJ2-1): GAGVSQTPSNKVTEKGKYVELRCDPISGHTALYWYRQSLGQGPEFLIYFQGTGAADDSGLPNDRFFAVRPEGSVSTLKIQRTERGDSAVYLCASSLIAGTYNEQFFGPGTRLTVL.

CDR3 protein: CASSFGRLNTEAFF. Here the CDR3 DNA reads TGCGCCAGCAGCTTTGGCAGATTGAACACTGAAGCTTTCTTT. The chain has TRBV5-1 and TRBJ1-1; D call uncertain. Germline CDR1 reads SGHRS; CDR2 reads YFSETQ. V was trimmed by 2 bases and J by 0 bases, leaving 8 bases between them. The CDR3 is 14 residues long.

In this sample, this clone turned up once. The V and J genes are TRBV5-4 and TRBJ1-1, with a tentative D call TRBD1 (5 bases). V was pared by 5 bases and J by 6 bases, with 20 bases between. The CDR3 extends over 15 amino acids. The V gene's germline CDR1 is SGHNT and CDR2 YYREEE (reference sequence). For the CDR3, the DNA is TGTGCCAGCAGGCCCATGGTTGGGGGGGTTTCTGAAGCTTTCTTT. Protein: CASRPMVGGVSEAFF.

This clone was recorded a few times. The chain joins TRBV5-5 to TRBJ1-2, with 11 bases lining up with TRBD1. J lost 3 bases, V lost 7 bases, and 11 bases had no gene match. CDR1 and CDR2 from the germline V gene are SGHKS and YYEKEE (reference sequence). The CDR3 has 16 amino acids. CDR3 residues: CASALTGTGGDYGYTF. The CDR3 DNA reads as TGTGCCAGCGCCCTAACCGGGACAGGGGGTGACTATGGCTACACCTTC.

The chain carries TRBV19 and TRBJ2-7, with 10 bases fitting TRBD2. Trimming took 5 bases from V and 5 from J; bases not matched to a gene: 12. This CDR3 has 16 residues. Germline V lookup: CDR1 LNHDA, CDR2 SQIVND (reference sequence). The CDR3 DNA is TGTGCCAGTAGTTCCTCCGGGACTAGCGTAGATAACGAGCAGTACTTC. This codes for CASSSSGTSVDNEQYF.

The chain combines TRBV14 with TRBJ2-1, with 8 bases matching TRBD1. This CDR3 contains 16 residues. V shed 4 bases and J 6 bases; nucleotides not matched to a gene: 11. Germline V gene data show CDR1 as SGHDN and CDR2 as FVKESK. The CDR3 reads CASSPFGTGIRNEQFF. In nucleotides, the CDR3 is TGTGCCAGCAGCCCCTTCGGGACAGGTATCCGCAATGAGCAGTTCTTC.